This T cell receptor (beta chain) came from a study of T cells in Graves' hyperthyroidism and ophthalmopathy. Unmatched junction bases numbered 39, after V lost 8 bases and J lost 6 bases. CDR1 is MNHEY and CDR2 is SVGEGT in the germline V gene. The CDR3 totals 24 residues. Study observations and caveats: Most thyroid clonotypes expanded above 0.001 appeared in blood too. The authors' 13 V-J model separated ophthalmopathy from stable hyperthyroidism.

With respect to this clonotype: Its antigen is not known.

Researchers amplified the TCR beta CDR3 regions from RNA transcripts. The HTBI primer set drove a first-round RT-PCR of the TCR CDR3. Using its own MiXCR run on the multiplex PCR reads, TCRdb lists one record per CDR3 protein. The table has under 550,000 distinct CDR3 sequences, just under 20% seen once. The origin of this receptor is a man aged 35 to 55 with Graves' ophthalmopathy. This chain connects TRBV6-2 or TRBV6-3 to TRBJ2-7; 11 bases agree with TRBD2. Sequenced input: blood. The CDR3, as DNA: TGTGCCAGCGTCAAGGAGGGAAGGGGTACTAAGGTACTAGCGGGAGTCCACCCGCCGGGCGAGCAGTACTTC. As protein: CASVKEGRGTKVLAGVHPPGEQYF.